One and the same sample provided the 23 T cell receptor beta chains below, sequenced in a study of OX40 agonist ivuxolimab in advanced cancers. Repertoires were generated with immunoSEQ multiplex PCR, while TCRdb's copy carries only in-frame clones and drops some. The sample lists just over 35,000 clones, roughly four fifths seen once, with roughly 18% in the top ten. The material was CD4+ or CD8+ T cells sorted from blood, obtained in a trial of the OX40 agonist ivuxolimab. The receptors here all came from an adult with an advanced solid tumor such as melanoma, head and neck, liver or kidney cancer.

CDR3 sequence: CASSEAGFNYGYTF. The CDR3 DNA reads as TGTGCCAGCAGCGAAGCGGGGTTTAACTATGGCTACACCTTC. The chain links TRBV7-2 to TRBJ1-2; D remains ambiguous. The CDR3 is 14 residues long. Trimming stripped 5 bases from V and 1 base from J, with 11 bases between. Looked up from germline, CDR1 is SGHTA and CDR2 is FQGNSA. The variable domain in full, with the rest retrieved from reference TRBV7-2 and TRBJ1-2, is GAGVSQSPSNKVTEKGKDVELRCDPISGHTALYWYRQSLGQGLEFLIYFQGNSAPDKSGLPSDRFSAERTGGSVSTLTIQRTQQEDSAVYLCASSEAGFNYGYTFGSGTRLTVV.

The chain joins TRBV9 to TRBJ2-5, with D unclear. The germline CDR1 and CDR2 sequences are SGDLS and YYNGEE. Trimming took off 4 bases at V and 1 base at J, with 14 bases between the two ends. The CDR3 is 15 amino acids. Written as DNA, the CDR3 is TGTGCCAGCAGCCCTTCTGTTGTGCTCCAAGAGACCCAGTACTTC. Encoded protein: CASSPSVVLQETQYF.

This rearrangement joins TRBV4-3 to TRBJ2-3; no clear D gene. Trimming pared 0 bases from V and 4 bases from J, leaving 5 bases between. CDR1 is LGHNA, CDR2 YSLEER, per germline. The CDR3 runs 13 residues. The CDR3 coding sequence is TGCGCCAGCAGCCAAGATGGGGCAGATACGCAGTATTTT. Its protein is CASSQDGADTQYF.

A few counts support this clone. The CDR3 region has the DNA TGTGCCAGCAGCTTTACCGGGGAGCTGTTTTTT. This gives the protein CASSFTGELFF. V is TRBV5-4 and J is TRBJ2-2; D is unclear. The CDR3 covers 11 residues. The germline V gene has CDR1 SGHNT and CDR2 YYREEE (reference sequence). V dropped 2 bases and J dropped 5 bases, with 1 base sitting between them.

The gene calls are TRBV5-4 and TRBJ2-7, with D hard to call. The CDR3 loop spans 14 amino acids. The germline V gene encodes CDR1 SGHNT and CDR2 YYREEE (reference sequence). Trimming took 4 bases from V and 0 from J, leaving 11 bases between them. This CDR3 reads CASSLLGYSYEQYF. CDR3 bases: TGTGCCAGCAGCCTCCTAGGGTACTCCTACGAGCAGTACTTC.

The J gene is TRBJ2-2, the V gene TRBV5-4; TRBD1 agrees at 7 bases. This CDR3 has 15 residues. Trimming took 0 bases from V and 7 from J; bases not matched to a gene: 6. Germline loops: CDR1 SGHNT, CDR2 YYREEE (reference sequence). In DNA, the CDR3 is TGTGCCAGCAGCTTGGTGACAGGGTATGTCGGGGAGCTGTTTTTT. The encoded protein is CASSLVTGYVGELFF.

This chain connects TRBV27 to TRBJ1-2, with D possibly being TRBD1 (5 bases). CDR1 is MNHEY and CDR2 is SMNVEV in the germline V gene (reference sequence). V was pared by 5 bases and J by 6 bases, with 22 bases between. The CDR3 consists of 16 residues. DNA of the CDR3: TGTGCCAGCAGTCTAAACTGGACACTCCAATGGGATGGCTACACCTTC. Its translation is CASSLNWTLQWDGYTF.

The J gene is TRBJ2-7, the V gene TRBV25-1; TRBD1 might be the D (5 bases). The CDR3 totals 13 residues. Germline V gene lookup returns CDR1 MGHDK and CDR2 SYGVNS. V dropped 3 bases and J dropped 3 bases, with 9 bases sitting between them. This CDR3 is CASSDRAVYEQYF. Here the CDR3 DNA reads TGTGCCAGCAGTGACAGGGCCGTCTACGAGCAGTACTTC.

The CDR3 loop reads CANRLPGAPYGYTF. The CDR3 bases are TGTGCCAACAGACTCCCCGGGGCTCCATATGGCTACACCTTC. The chain carries TRBV28 and TRBJ1-2; a possible D gene is TRBD1 (5 bases). Germline assignment: CDR1 MDHEN and CDR2 SYDVKM. V shed 10 bases and J shed 5 bases, with 20 bases lying between them. The CDR3 totals 14 residues.

The genes are TRBV7-9 and TRBJ2-4, with D tentatively TRBD1 or TRBD2 (5 bases each). Trimming took off 1 base at V and 1 base at J, with 8 bases between the two ends. Per the germline V gene, CDR1 is SEHNR and CDR2 is FQNEAQ (reference sequence). The CDR3 extends over 15 amino acids. CDR3 coding DNA: TGTGCCAGCAGCTTAGGTTGGGGGGCCAAAAACATTCAGTACTTC. As protein: CASSLGWGAKNIQYF.

The V gene is TRBV2, the J gene TRBJ2-5; D may be TRBD1 or TRBD2 (5 bases each). Germline CDR1 reads SNHLY; CDR2 reads FYNNEI. The V gene lost 8 bases and the J gene lost 4 bases, with 14 bases spanning the gap. This CDR3 has 13 residues. The CDR3 sequence is CASWGFGRETQYF. The CDR3 DNA reads TGTGCCAGCTGGGGGTTTGGAAGAGAGACCCAGTACTTC. Supplemented by reference TRBV2 and TRBJ2-5, the full variable domain reads EPEVTQTPSHQVTQMGQEVILRCVPISNHLYFYWYRQILGQKVEFLVSFYNNEISEKSEIFDDQFSVERPDGSNFTLKIRSTKLEDSAMYFCASWGFGRETQYFGPGTRLLVL.

This clone is a singleton in its sample. This sequence joins TRBV7-3 and TRBJ2-1; 8 positions match TRBD2. This CDR3 comprises 15 residues. J gave up 1 base and V 6 bases, and 5 bases lay outside the gene matches. Germline CDR1 and CDR2: SGHTA and FQGTGA. CDR3 loop: CASSLSGASYNEQFF. The CDR3 region has the DNA TGTGCCAGCAGTCTTAGCGGGGCGTCCTACAATGAGCAGTTCTTC.

This chain connects TRBV9 to TRBJ1-1; 12 bases are a match to TRBD1. V lost 4 bases and J lost 11; bases outside the gene matches: 9. CDR3 length: 14 amino acids. Per germline, CDR1 SGDLS and CDR2 YYNGEE. The CDR3 DNA follows: TGTGCCAGCAGCCCCCCGGGACAGGGGGCTTTGGCTTTCTTT. This codes for CASSPPGQGALAFF.

V usage is TRBV10-3 and J usage is TRBJ2-5, with D perhaps matching TRBD1 (6 bases). V shed 10 bases and J shed 0 bases, with 12 bases lying between them. The CDR3 covers 13 residues. Germline V gene lookup returns CDR1 ENHRY and CDR2 SYGVKD. The CDR3 nucleotides are TGTGCCACCCACAGGGACCACCAAGAGACCCAGTACTTC. Its translation is CATHRDHQETQYF.

The rearrangement joins TRBV5-1 to TRBJ2-7; D may correspond to TRBD1 or TRBD2 (6 bases each). The CDR3 runs 17 residues. Germline loops: CDR1 SGHRS, CDR2 YFSETQ. Trimming pared 1 base from V and 4 bases from J, leaving 21 bases between. CDR3: CASSLSVGGQGTYEQYF. The CDR3 nucleotides read TGCGCCAGCAGCTTGTCGGTAGGGGGGCAGGGTACGTACGAGCAGTACTTC.

The rearrangement links TRBV6-4 to TRBJ2-1, with a tentative D call TRBD1 (6 bases). V was shortened by 8 bases and J by 0 bases, with 14 bases between the two germline ends. The CDR3 runs 15 residues. The germline V gene encodes CDR1 MRHNA and CDR2 SNTAGT. The CDR3 DNA sequence: TGTGCCAGCGCTTCGGGACAAAGCTCCTACAATGAGCAGTTCTTC. Amino acid sequence: CASASGQSSYNEQFF.

J is TRBJ2-3 and V is TRBV29-1; 7 bases fit TRBD2. The germline V gene has CDR1 SQVTM and CDR2 ANQGSEA. There are 13 residues in the CDR3. The J segment lost 6 bases and the V segment lost 3 bases, leaving 6 bases of the junction unmatched. Here the CDR3 reads CSVDGLVLDTQYF. The CDR3 DNA reads TGCAGCGTTGATGGACTAGTCCTGGATACGCAGTATTTT.

The chain couples TRBV18 to TRBJ1-2; D gene uncertain. With 0 bases removed from V and 6 bases from J, the gap between germline ends came to 5 bases. CDR3 size: 12 residues. The V gene's germline CDR1 is KGHSH and CDR2 LQKENI. CDR3 DNA: TGTGCCAGCTCACCACCCTTTCATGGCTACACCTTC. Translating it yields CASSPPFHGYTF.

This rearrangement joins TRBV19 to TRBJ1-2, with D maybe TRBD1 (5 bases). The CDR3 totals 14 residues. V lost 3 bases to trimming and J lost 4 bases, with 12 bases between them. Germline CDR1 LNHDA, CDR2 SQIVND (reference sequence). In DNA form, the CDR3 reads TGTGCCAGTAGTATTTCGGGGGGTTCCTATGGCTACACCTTC. Translating gives CASSISGGSYGYTF.

The chain has TRBV15 and TRBJ1-6; possibly TRBD1 for D (6 bases). CDR1 LNHNV and CDR2 YYDKDF come from the germline V gene (reference sequence). The CDR3 sequence is 18 residues long. Trimming pared 0 bases from V and 4 bases from J, leaving 16 bases between. The CDR3 DNA sequence: TGTGCCACCAGCAGAGATGTGGGGGCAGGGAGTTATAATTCACCCCTCCACTTT. It is translated as CATSRDVGAGSYNSPLHF.

The gene calls are TRBV28 and TRBJ2-7; possibly TRBD2 for D (5 bases). Trimming removed 5 bases at V and 7 bases at J, with 12 bases between. The CDR3 is made up of 12 amino acids. Germline V gives CDR1 MDHEN, CDR2 SYDVKM. In DNA, the CDR3 is TGTGCCAGCAGTCCGGGGTTTGGTGAGCAGTACTTC. Translated: CASSPGFGEQYF.

The CDR3 bases are TGTGCCAGCAGTGGACAGACATACACTGAAGCTTTCTTT. Residues: CASSGQTYTEAFF. V is TRBV2 and J is TRBJ1-1; possible D gene TRBD1, 5 bases. The CDR3 runs to 13 residues. V was cut by 4 bases and J by 3 bases, with 9 bases left in between. CDR1 and CDR2 (germline): SNHLY, FYNNEI.

This clone was picked up one time. CDR3 loop: CASSYSGTGGEAFF. CDR3 sequence (DNA): TGTGCCAGCAGTTACTCAGGGACAGGCGGTGAAGCTTTCTTT. This sequence joins TRBV6-5 and TRBJ1-1; 8 nucleotides line up with TRBD1. The CDR3 contains 14 residues. CDR1 and CDR2 (germline): MNHEY, SVGAGI. V lost 0 bases and J lost 7; bases outside the gene matches: 4.